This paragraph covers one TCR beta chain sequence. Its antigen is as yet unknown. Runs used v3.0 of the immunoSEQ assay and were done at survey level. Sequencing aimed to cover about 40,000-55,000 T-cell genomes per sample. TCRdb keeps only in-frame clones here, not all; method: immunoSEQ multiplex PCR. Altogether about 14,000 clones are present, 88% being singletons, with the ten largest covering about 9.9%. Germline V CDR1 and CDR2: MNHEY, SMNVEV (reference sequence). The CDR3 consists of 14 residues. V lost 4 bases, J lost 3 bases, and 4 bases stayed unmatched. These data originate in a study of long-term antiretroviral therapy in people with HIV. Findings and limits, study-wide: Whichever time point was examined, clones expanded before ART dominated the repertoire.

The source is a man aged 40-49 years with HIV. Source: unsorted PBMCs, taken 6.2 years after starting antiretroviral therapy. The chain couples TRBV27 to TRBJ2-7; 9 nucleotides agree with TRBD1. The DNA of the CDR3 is TGTGCCAGCAGTTCGGACAGGGGAGTCTACGAGCAGTACTTC. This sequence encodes CASSSDRGVYEQYF.